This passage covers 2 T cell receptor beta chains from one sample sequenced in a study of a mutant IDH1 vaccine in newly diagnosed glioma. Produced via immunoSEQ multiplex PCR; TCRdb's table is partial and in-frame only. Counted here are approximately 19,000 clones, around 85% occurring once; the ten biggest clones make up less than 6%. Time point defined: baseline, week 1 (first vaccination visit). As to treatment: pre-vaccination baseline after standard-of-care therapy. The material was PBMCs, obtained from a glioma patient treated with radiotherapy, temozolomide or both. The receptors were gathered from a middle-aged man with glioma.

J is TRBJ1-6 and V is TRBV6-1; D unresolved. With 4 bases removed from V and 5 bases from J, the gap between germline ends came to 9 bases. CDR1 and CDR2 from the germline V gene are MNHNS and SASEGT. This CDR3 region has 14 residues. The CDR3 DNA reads TGTGCCAGCAGTGGGTTGGTGGATAATTCACCCCTCCACTTT. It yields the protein CASSGLVDNSPLHF.

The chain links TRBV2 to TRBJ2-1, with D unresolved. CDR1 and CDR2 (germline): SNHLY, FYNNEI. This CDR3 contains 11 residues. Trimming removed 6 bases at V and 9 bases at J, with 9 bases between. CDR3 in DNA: TGTGCCAGCAGCTTATTTGGTGAGCAGTTCTTC. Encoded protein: CASSLFGEQFF.